This T cell receptor (beta chain) was identified during a study of blood T cell repertoires in COVID-19. Study details: PBMCs, B-cell-depleted T cells, or T cells provided the cDNA or gDNA that made up the material.

TCRdb keeps only in-frame clones here, not all; method: immunoSEQ multiplex PCR. The sample has a few hundred thousand clones, over 75% seen once. Ages ranged from about 18 to 89 years, with residence in approximately 23 US areas. Researchers sorted participants into cohorts using their self-reported clinical history. Unmatched junction bases numbered 9, after V lost 5 bases and J lost 9 bases. The CDR3 consists of 12 residues. Germline-derived CDR1 and CDR2 are SQVTM and ANQGSEA. The sequence derives from a man between 18 and 29 years old who had recovered from COVID-19. The specimen was PBMCs or T cells enriched from blood (not recorded which). This chain links TRBV29-1 with TRBJ2-7; 8 bases agree with TRBD1. The CDR3 sequence is CSVRGQGSWQYF. The CDR3, as DNA: TGCAGCGTTCGAGGACAGGGAAGTTGGCAGTACTTC.